These 25 T cell receptor beta chains were all obtained from the same sample, sequenced in a study of blood T cells in healthy people across ages. A second PCR of roughly 7 to 11 cycles used a sample-barcoded 5' primer and a J-beta primer mix. TCRdb recomputed calls from the 5' RACE reads with MiXCR, one row per CDR3 protein. There are hundreds of thousands of distinct CDR3 sequences in the sample; around 26% occur only once, and roughly 17% lies in the top ten. What was sequenced was blood. The receptors were sampled from an elderly woman in good health.

In this sample, this clonotype turned up many times. V is TRBV5-1 and J is TRBJ1-1; TRBD1 might be the D (5 bases). This CDR3 has 15 residues. The V end lost 0 bases, the J end lost 4 bases, and 13 bases lay between the germline ends. CDR1 and CDR2 (germline): SGHRS, YFSETQ. The CDR3 nucleotides are TGCGCCAGCAGCTTGGCCGACGGGACGGTCACTGAAGCTTTCTTT. Encoded protein: CASSLADGTVTEAFF. Combining the CDR3 with reference TRBV5-1 and TRBJ1-1 gives the whole variable domain KAGVTQTPRYLIKTRGQQVTLSCSPISGHRSVSWYQQTPGQGLQFLFEYFSETQRNKGNFPGRFSGRQFSNSRSEMNVSTLELGDSALYLCASSLADGTVTEAFFGQGTRLTVV.

This clonotype was observed many times. A read error may be the cause here, since a much bigger clone is one base away. The chain combines TRBV5-5 with TRBJ1-5; D is undetermined. Per the germline V gene, CDR1 is SGHKS and CDR2 is YYEKEE (reference sequence). The CDR3 spans 13 residues. V was shortened by 2 bases and J by 1 base, with 4 bases between the two germline ends. The CDR3, as DNA: TGTGCCAGCAGCTTTGACAGCAATCAGCCCCAGCATTTT. This encodes CASSFDSNQPQHF.

J is TRBJ1-5 and V is TRBV30, with D possibly TRBD1 on 6 matching bases. The V end lost 0 bases, the J end lost 7 bases, and 13 bases lay between the germline ends. The CDR3 consists of 14 residues. CDR1 and CDR2 (germline): GTSNPN, SVGIG (reference sequence). The CDR3 loop reads CAWSVRGAGQPQHF. The CDR3 bases are TGTGCCTGGAGTGTACGGGGGGCGGGCCAGCCCCAGCATTTT.

In this sample, this clonotype turned up a few times. CDR3 DNA: TGCGCCAGCAGTGAGAGTATTGGGCGACTGGCAGCAGATACGCAGTATTTT. Translation: CASSESIGRLAADTQYF. This sequence joins TRBV10-1 and TRBJ2-3, with no clear D. The V and J ends lost 2 bases and 4 bases respectively, with 19 bases between them. This CDR3 spans 17 amino acids. Germline loops: CDR1 WNHNN, CDR2 SYGVQD (reference sequence).

The chain employs TRBV11-2 and TRBJ2-1; D unclear. Germline CDR1 reads SGHAT; CDR2 reads FQNNGV. This CDR3 is built from 14 residues. Trimming shortened V by 5 bases and J by 0 bases, and 8 bases separated the two germline ends. DNA for the CDR3: TGTGCCAGCAGCGACATGAGCTCCTACAATGAGCAGTTCTTC. It encodes CASSDMSSYNEQFF.

Many counts were recorded for this clonotype. The V gene is TRBV6-2 or TRBV6-3, the J gene TRBJ1-2; 8 bases align to TRBD1. This CDR3 region has 14 residues. Germline V gene lookup returns CDR1 MNHEY and CDR2 SVGEGT. J gave up 1 base and V 5 bases, and 3 bases lay outside the gene matches. This chain's CDR3 is CASSAGQDNYGYTF. For the CDR3, the DNA is TGTGCCAGCAGTGCGGGACAGGATAACTATGGCTACACCTTC.

Regarding this clonotype: A much larger clone is a single base away; this may be a read error. This chain links TRBV13 with TRBJ2-5; 8 bases are a match to TRBD2. CDR3 length: 14 amino acids. V lost 7 bases to trimming and J lost 5 bases; unmatched junction nucleotides: 9. Germline lookup yields CDR1 PRHDT and CDR2 FYEKMQ (reference sequence). CDR3 sequence reads: CASTERGPRETQYF. DNA for the CDR3: TGTGCCAGCACAGAGCGGGGGCCCAGGGAGACCCAGTACTTC. The full variable domain, its missing parts supplied by reference TRBV13 and TRBJ2-5, is AAGVIQSPRHLIKEKRETATLKCYPIPRHDTVYWYQQGPGQDPQFLISFYEKMQSDKGSIPDRFSAQQFSDYHSELNMSSLELGDSALYFCASTERGPRETQYFGPGTRLLVL.

CDR3 bases: TGTGCCAGCAGCAAAAACAGGGATTATCAGCCCCAGCATTTT. Its translation: CASSKNRDYQPQHF. V usage is TRBV5-6 and J usage is TRBJ1-5; a possible D gene is TRBD1 (6 bases). Germline values: CDR1 SGHDT, CDR2 YYEEEE. The CDR3 covers 14 residues. The V and J ends lost 4 bases and 5 bases respectively, with 13 bases between them.

Concerning this clonotype: It may be a read error: a sequence one base away is much more abundant. The J gene is TRBJ2-1, the V gene TRBV20-1; D gene unclear. CDR3 length: 12 amino acids. Germline V gives CDR1 DFQATT, CDR2 SNEGSKA (reference sequence). CDR3: CRARDLSDGQFF. CDR3 in DNA: TGCAGGGCTAGAGATCTATCAGACGGGCAGTTCTTC.

This clonotype was counted at least ten times. The chain carries TRBV6-2 or TRBV6-3 and TRBJ2-3, with 8 positions matching TRBD1. The trim removed 5 bases at V and 4 bases at J, leaving 8 bases unmatched. This CDR3 spans 15 amino acids. The germline V gene encodes CDR1 MNHEY and CDR2 SVGEGT. In DNA, the CDR3 is TGTGCCAGCAGTACCCTGGACAGGGAAGCAGATACGCAGTATTTT. It translates to CASSTLDREADTQYF.

The count of this clonotype is one. A much larger clone lies a single base off, so this may be a read error. V and J are TRBV3-1 and TRBJ2-3; weak D call: TRBD2 (6 bases). There are 11 residues in the CDR3. Germline loops: CDR1 LGHDT, CDR2 YNNKEL (reference sequence). Trimming left V 3 bases short and J 14 bases short, with 12 bases between. The CDR3 loop is CASSQQTRWYF. CDR3 DNA: TGTGCCAGCAGCCAGCAGACTAGGTGGTATTTT.

Details on this clonotype: The junction departs from germline at one end; a sequencing error may be responsible. The CDR3 DNA follows: TGTGCCAGCACCTTAGGGGCCCCCAATGGCTACACCTTC. It yields the protein CASTLGAPNGYTF. This rearrangement joins TRBV7-2 to TRBJ1-2; possibly TRBD1 for D (5 bases). This CDR3 has 13 amino acids. Germline CDR1 is SGHTA and CDR2 is FQGNSA.

In this sample, this clonotype turned up many times. The J gene is TRBJ1-2, the V gene TRBV20-1; 9 bases fit TRBD1. Trimming took 5 bases from V and 7 from J; bases not matched to a gene: 8. The CDR3 covers 13 residues. The germline V gene encodes CDR1 DFQATT and CDR2 SNEGSKA (reference sequence). The CDR3 sequence is CSADDRGVFGYTF. DNA of the CDR3: TGCAGTGCTGACGACAGGGGGGTATTTGGCTACACCTTC.

This clonotype occurred a few times. This may come from a read error, since a much larger clone is one base off. The V and J genes are TRBV10-2 and TRBJ2-3; D unresolved. This CDR3 has 15 residues. Germline V gene sequence: CDR1 WSHSY, CDR2 SAAADI. CDR3 sequence reads: CASGEFRTSTDTQYF. CDR3 bases: TGCGCCAGCGGTGAGTTTCGTACTAGCACAGATACGCAGTATTTT.

This clonotype was seen ten or more times. The chain joins TRBV6-6 to TRBJ1-2; maybe TRBD1 (5 bases). CDR1 and CDR2 (germline): MNHNY, SVGAGI (reference sequence). Trimming pared 6 bases from V and 8 bases from J, leaving 25 bases between. The CDR3 loop spans 16 amino acids. The CDR3: CASRTHTDTSTGGYTF. The CDR3 DNA reads TGTGCCAGCAGGACTCACACGGACACCTCCACGGGAGGCTACACCTTC.

The chain couples TRBV7-2 to TRBJ2-3, with TRBD1 identical over 9 bases. The junction had 9 bases not matched to a gene; V was cut back by 4 bases and J by 4 bases. Germline V gene lookup returns CDR1 SGHTA and CDR2 FQGNSA. CDR3 length: 16 residues. The CDR3 nucleotides are TGTGCCAGCAGCTCGGTACAGGGGGCGCTCCCAGATACGCAGTATTTT. Its translation is CASSSVQGALPDTQYF.

The table lists this clonotype with a few counts. J is TRBJ2-6 and V is TRBV7-9; D ambiguous. Trimming took off 3 bases at V and 0 bases at J, with 18 bases between the two ends. In germline, CDR1 is SEHNR, CDR2 FQNEAQ (reference sequence). The CDR3 loop spans 19 amino acids. The CDR3: CASSFSGRFSLSGANVLTF. The CDR3 coding sequence is TGTGCCAGCAGCTTCTCCGGCAGGTTCTCCCTCTCTGGGGCCAACGTCCTGACTTTC.

As to this clonotype: Just one base apart from a much larger clone, this may be a read error. Given the absence of the conserved phenylalanine or tryptophan at the CDR3 end, a read error is likely. CDR3 sequence (DNA): TGTGCCAGCAGTTTAGAGGCTAGCGGGGGGAGAGATACGCAGTATTCT. Its translation is CASSLEASGGRDTQYS. V gene TRBV12-3 or TRBV12-4 combines with J gene TRBJ2-3, with TRBD2 identical over 11 bases. With V trimmed by 1 base and J by 5 bases, 5 bases remained unmatched. The CDR3 is 16 amino acids.

This clonotype was counted between two and nine times. The gene calls are TRBV20-1 and TRBJ1-6; TRBD1 matches at 7 bases. V lost 0 bases, J lost 4 bases, and 6 bases stayed unmatched. The CDR3 spans 16 residues. The germline V gene has CDR1 DFQATT and CDR2 SNEGSKA (reference sequence). The CDR3 sequence is CSAREGDRAYNSPLHF. DNA for the CDR3: TGCAGTGCTAGAGAGGGGGACAGAGCTTATAATTCACCCCTCCACTTT.

V and J are TRBV6-5 and TRBJ2-5; the D is unclear. Trimming cost V 0 bases and J 2 bases, with 13 bases left between them. CDR3 length equals 16 residues. The germline CDR1 and CDR2 sequences are MNHEY and SVGAGI. The CDR3, as DNA: TGTGCCAGCAGTTACTCCGTTTCTTCCGCTCAAGAGACCCAGTACTTC. Encoded protein: CASSYSVSSAQETQYF.

The chain recombines TRBV12-3 or TRBV12-4 with TRBJ1-6; TRBD1 matches 7 bases. This CDR3 is 16 amino acids long. Trimming cost V 3 bases and J 6 bases; bases outside gene matches: 8. This chain's CDR3 is CASSFEGASRNSPLHF. In nucleotides, the CDR3 is TGTGCCAGCAGTTTTGAGGGGGCAAGTCGTAATTCACCCCTCCACTTT.

The chain combines TRBV2 with TRBJ2-1; 9 nucleotides match TRBD1. The length of the CDR3 is 14 residues. The germline gives CDR1 SNHLY, CDR2 FYNNEI. J gave up 7 bases and V 10 bases, and 11 bases lay outside the gene matches. CDR3 in amino acids: CATRDRALRNEQFF. The CDR3 coding sequence is TGTGCCACCAGGGACAGGGCCCTCAGGAATGAGCAGTTCTTC.

There are many counts of this clonotype. CDR3 amino acids: CASSSGPTGSSGKQYF. CDR3 nucleotide sequence: TGTGCCAGCAGCTCCGGACCAACTGGAAGCTCCGGCAAGCAGTACTTC. The chain uses TRBV28 and TRBJ2-7; D remains unclear. Germline V gene data show CDR1 as MDHEN and CDR2 as SYDVKM. V lost 6 bases and J 8 bases, leaving 26 bases between the germline ends. This CDR3 is 16 amino acids long. Full variable domain (outside the CDR3, taken from reference TRBV28 and TRBJ2-7): DVKVTQSSRYLVKRTGEKVFLECVQDMDHENMFWYRQDPGLGLRLIYFSYDVKMKEKGDIPEGYSVSREKKERFSLILESASTNQTSMYLCASSSGPTGSSGKQYFGPGTRLTVT.

This clonotype has at least ten counts. This chain connects TRBV7-2 to TRBJ1-2, with TRBD1 as a possible D gene (6 bases). Trimming removed 6 bases from V and 4 bases from J, with 12 bases in between. The germline V gene has CDR1 SGHTA and CDR2 FQGNSA. CDR3 length equals 13 residues. This CDR3 reads CASRPGAGYGYTF. In nucleotides, the CDR3 is TGTGCCAGCAGACCGGGGGCGGGCTATGGCTACACCTTC.

This clonotype has just a few counts. This rearrangement joins TRBV5-1 to TRBJ1-4, with 10 bases aligning to TRBD1. After removal of 5 bases from V and 3 bases from J, the junction contained 1 base not matched to a gene. CDR3 length: 14 amino acids. Germline assignment: CDR1 SGHRS and CDR2 YFSETQ. The CDR3 sequence: CASRTGGANEKLFF. The DNA for the CDR3 is TGCGCCAGCAGGACAGGGGGCGCTAATGAAAAACTGTTTTTT.